This TCR beta chain emerged from a study of PD-1 blockade in classical Hodgkin lymphoma. Sequenced by immunoSEQ multiplex PCR; TCRdb stores in-frame clones only, minus some. The data hold 25,000 to 30,000 clones, with about 82% observed a single time. Study-wide findings and caveats: Reported findings placed baseline TCR diversity lower in newly diagnosed patients (compared with healthy donors). Patients with an early start, nivolumab under 1 year after ASCT, were excluded. CD4+ but not CD8+ TCR diversity rose significantly by C4D1.

Details on this clone: Its matching antigen is unknown.

The CDR3 is 16 amino acids. The ends were cut back, 0 bases at V and 2 bases at J, with 12 bases in the middle. The germline V gene has CDR1 SGDLS and CDR2 YYNGEE. Time point reported: cycle 4 day 1 (C4D1), after around six weeks of nivolumab. Every single patient, without exception, relapsed after autologous stem cell transplantation, and brentuximab vedotin exposure varied. Thawed PBMCs were the source of CD4+ T cells, purified by magnetic negative selection. Best responses included complete response and partial response; otherwise, the best response was progressive disease. The sequencing here drew on CD4+ T cells from blood, taken before the fourth cycle of nivolumab. V usage is TRBV9 and J usage is TRBJ2-1, with D possibly TRBD2 on 5 matching bases. The sequence came from a human donor with classical Hodgkin lymphoma. DNA of the CDR3: TGTGCCAGCAGCGTAGCGGGAACAGACGCCTACAATGAGCAGTTCTTC. Protein sequence: CASSVAGTDAYNEQFF.